Reported below is one T cell receptor (beta chain). Its antigen is still unknown. An end of the junction differs from the germline gene, which may be a read error. The entry originates in a study of OX40 agonist ivuxolimab in advanced cancers. Study-level background: The dose-escalation cohort was around 83% male, with a mean age of 60 years, ranging about 23 to 90.

General study points: Undetermined was the antigen specificity of the expanded peripheral T cells.

Exclusion of a patient followed from autoimmune disease history or systemic immunosuppression. Assay: immunoSEQ multiplex PCR; the TCRdb copy retains only in-frame clones and omits some. The sample shows about 93,000 clones, about 90% of them seen only once. The CDR3 runs to 15 residues. Germline V gives CDR1 MNHEY, CDR2 SVGAGI. The sample was CD4+ or CD8+ T cells sorted from blood, taken in a trial of the OX40 agonist ivuxolimab. This rearrangement joins TRBV6-5 to TRBJ2-7, with 9 bases that match TRBD1. The TCR sequence derives from an adult with an advanced solid tumor such as melanoma, head and neck, liver or kidney cancer. CDR3: CASSNSGTGLHEQYF. The DNA of the CDR3 is TGTGCCAGCAGTAACTCCGGGACAGGGCTCCACGAGCAGTACTTC.